This is a list of T cell receptor beta chains from one sample in a study of chemoradiotherapy in HPV16-positive cancers. Only in-frame clones appear in the TCRdb table, and some are missing; sequencing was by immunoSEQ multiplex PCR. The sample consists of more than 1,200 clones, 70% to 90% of them appearing once. Material: tumor tissue, obtained from a patient who underwent chemoradiotherapy. The source is a human donor with HPV-associated anogenital cancer. CDR3s include the opening cysteine and the closing phenylalanine or tryptophan. The order of the fields is V gene, CDR3 length, J gene, CDR3 protein.

>TRBV22-1|10|TRBJ2-7
CPGLGNEQYF
>TRBV14|15|TRBJ1-1
CASSPRTGWDTEAFF
>TRBV19|15|TRBJ2-3
CAIPDQGASADTQYF
>TRBV5-4|16|TRBJ2-7
CASSLNLAGGGYEQYF
>TRBV9|15|TRBJ1-5
CASSAGGISNQPQHF
>TRBV19|17|TRBJ1-2
CASSAQSRPGFNYGYTF
>TRBV20-1|11|TRBJ1-1
CSASRNAEAFF
>TRBV5-8|11|TRBJ1-5
CASSLAGPQHF
>TRBV5-1|14|TRBJ1-1
CASRAGSQGTEAFF
>TRBV5-1|16|TRBJ1-6
CASSDDRSSYNSPLHF
>TRBV7-3|15|TRBJ2-3
CASSLQAGAEDTQYF
>TRBV28|16|TRBJ1-2
CASSFRDNRANYGYTF
>TRBV2|11|TRBJ2-3
CASTYTDTQYF
>TRBV6-1|14|TRBJ2-3
CASSDTSGADTQYF
>TRBV5-1|13|TRBJ2-5
CASRWTGQETQYF